This TCR beta chain was captured in a study of OX40 agonist ivuxolimab in advanced cancers. The overall study: Those enrolled were 80% to 85% male, with a mean age of roughly 60 years and ages from roughly 20 to 90. Partial responses occurred in three patients (one hepatocellular carcinoma, two cutaneous melanoma). General study points: CD4+ and CD8+ blood T cells expanded clonally by week 6 at 0.1 to 3.0 mg/kg.

TCRdb's copy holds only in-frame clones and misses some; the assay was immunoSEQ multiplex PCR. The table includes 37,000 or so clones, 85% detected once. Trimming took 3 bases from V and 7 from J, leaving 10 bases between them. Per germline, CDR1 LNHDA and CDR2 SQIVND (reference sequence). This CDR3 has 13 amino acids. The table lists this clone with a count of one. The antigen is not known. The receptor's source is an adult with an advanced solid tumor such as melanoma, head and neck, liver or kidney cancer. The gene calls are TRBV19 and TRBJ1-5; no clear D gene. The sample was CD4+ or CD8+ T cells sorted from blood, taken in a trial of the OX40 agonist ivuxolimab. CDR3 sequence reads: CASSISVSQPQHF. The CDR3 DNA follows: TGTGCCAGTAGTATTAGCGTCAGCCAGCCCCAGCATTTT.